These 18 T cell receptor beta chains share one sample of origin, sequenced in a study of cytomegalovirus exposure and HLA in healthy donors. The study ran its PCR with 60 Vbeta and 13 Jbeta primers. Using immunoSEQ multiplex PCR, the repertoire was profiled, and TCRdb retains in-frame clones only, with some absent. The repertoire holds approximately 140,000 clones, around 85% seen once, with under 2% in the top ten. What was sequenced was PBMCs. These receptors all come from a boy younger than 18 in good health and CMV-seronegative.

The V call is TRBV25-1, the J call TRBJ2-2, with D possibly TRBD1 on 6 matching bases. The CDR3 totals 15 residues. Per germline, CDR1 MGHDK and CDR2 SYGVNS. V shed 3 bases and J shed 6 bases, with 14 bases lying between them. CDR3 bases: TGTGCCAGCAGTGAGTCAGGGGCCGTTGCCGGGGAGCTGTTTTTT. The encoded protein is CASSESGAVAGELFF. Using reference TRBV25-1 and TRBJ2-2 for the parts outside the CDR3, the full variable domain is EADIYQTPRYLVIGTGKKITLECSQTMGHDKMYWYQQDPGMELHLIHYSYGVNSTEKGDLSSESTVSRIRTEHFPLTLESARPSHTSQYLCASSESGAVAGELFFGEGSRLTVL.

The chain recombines TRBV5-6 with TRBJ1-4, with a possible D match to TRBD1 (6 bases). V was trimmed by 4 bases and J by 8 bases, leaving 18 bases between them. From germline, CDR1 is SGHDT and CDR2 YYEEEE. This CDR3 spans 15 amino acids. CDR3 DNA: TGTGCCAGCAGCCTATTGTCTGCGACAGGCGAAAAACTGTTTTTT. Protein sequence: CASSLLSATGEKLFF.

V usage is TRBV30 and J usage is TRBJ1-1; a possible D gene is TRBD1 (6 bases). The germline V gene encodes CDR1 GTSNPN and CDR2 SVGIG (reference sequence). CDR3 length: 15 residues. V was pared by 1 base and J by 4 bases, with 16 bases between. CDR3 protein: CAWSAATGKATEAFF. The CDR3 region has the DNA TGTGCCTGGAGTGCCGCGACAGGAAAGGCCACTGAAGCTTTCTTT.

This chain links TRBV10-3 with TRBJ2-2; D possibly corresponds to TRBD2 (5 bases). Trimming removed 2 bases at V and 5 bases at J, with 18 bases between. The CDR3 extends over 17 amino acids. Germline CDR1 and CDR2: ENHRY and SYGVKD. CDR3 nucleotides: TGTGCCATCAGTGAGCGGTGGAGAGGGTTGGGAACCGGGGAGCTGTTTTTT. Encoded protein: CAISERWRGLGTGELFF.

The chain employs TRBV5-1 and TRBJ2-3, with TRBD2 matching over 10 bases. The CDR3 totals 16 residues. In germline, CDR1 is SGHRS, CDR2 YFSETQ. The V and J ends lost 1 base and 6 bases, in that order; junction bases with no gene match: 8. CDR3 region: CASSLTLAGATDTQYF. The CDR3 coding sequence is TGCGCCAGCAGCTTGACCCTAGCGGGAGCCACGGATACGCAGTATTTT.

The V and J genes are TRBV4-2 and TRBJ1-3; D is perhaps TRBD1 (6 bases). Germline CDR1 and CDR2: LGHNA and YNFKEQ. The CDR3 runs 14 residues. V was pared by 5 bases and J by 6 bases, with 14 bases between. CDR3 coding DNA: TGTGCCAGCAGCTCACGGACAGATCTAAACACCATATATTTT. Translating gives CASSSRTDLNTIYF.

V and J are TRBV28 and TRBJ2-3; 11 positions match TRBD2. The CDR3 has 15 residues. Germline CDR1 is MDHEN and CDR2 is SYDVKM. The V and J ends lost 4 bases and 3 bases, in that order; junction bases with no gene match: 3. CDR3 loop: CASSSPSGRTDTQYF. In DNA, the CDR3 is TGTGCCAGCAGTTCCCCTAGCGGGAGGACAGATACGCAGTATTTT.

The J gene is TRBJ1-5, the V gene TRBV18; D remains ambiguous. The V gene's germline CDR1 is KGHSH and CDR2 LQKENI. The CDR3 is 13 amino acids. Trimming removed 2 bases from V and 4 bases from J, with 6 bases in between. CDR3 residues: CASSPAENQPQHF. The CDR3 DNA sequence: TGTGCCAGCTCACCAGCGGAAAATCAGCCCCAGCATTTT.

The chain recombines TRBV18 with TRBJ1-1; D unclear. The CDR3 covers 16 residues. The V end lost 3 bases, the J end lost 5 bases, and 19 bases lay between the germline ends. Germline V gene lookup returns CDR1 KGHSH and CDR2 LQKENI. The CDR3 sequence is CASSPAVASAGTEAFF. The CDR3 DNA sequence: TGTGCCAGCTCACCGGCAGTGGCCTCGGCGGGAACTGAAGCTTTCTTT.

The chain uses TRBV5-6 and TRBJ2-1, with TRBD2 matching over 9 bases. In germline, CDR1 is SGHDT, CDR2 YYEEEE. This CDR3 region has 19 residues. The trim removed 4 bases at V and 0 bases at J, leaving 14 bases unmatched. The DNA for the CDR3 is TGTGCCAGCAGCGAGGCCGGGACTAGCTGGGGTGGCTCCTACAATGAGCAGTTCTTC. Its protein product is CASSEAGTSWGGSYNEQFF.

The chain carries TRBV5-5 and TRBJ1-5; 7 bases line up with TRBD1. The CDR3 length is 14 residues. Germline V lookup: CDR1 SGHKS, CDR2 YYEKEE (reference sequence). The V gene end was trimmed by 0 bases and the J gene end by 12 bases; junction bases not matched to a gene: 9. The CDR3 sequence is CASSLGQGGSRQHF. CDR3 nucleotides: TGTGCCAGCAGCTTGGGACAGGGAGGTTCTCGCCAGCATTTT.

The gene calls are TRBV4-2 and TRBJ1-1; D is undetermined. Between the trimmed V and J ends, which lost 1 base and 5 bases, there was a span of 5 bases. Germline V gene lookup returns CDR1 LGHNA and CDR2 YNFKEQ. This CDR3 is 12 amino acids long. CDR3 bases: TGTGCCAGCAGCCAAGTCGGGACTGAAGCTTTCTTT. It codes for CASSQVGTEAFF.

The chain combines TRBV5-4 with TRBJ2-1; 10 bases line up with TRBD2. Germline lookup yields CDR1 SGHNT and CDR2 YYREEE (reference sequence). The length of the CDR3 is 18 residues. V lost 4 bases to trimming and J lost 10 bases; unmatched junction nucleotides: 20. CDR3 sequence: CASSHIPLTSGVSYEQFF. The CDR3 DNA sequence: TGTGCCAGCAGCCATATCCCCTTAACTAGCGGGGTGTCATACGAGCAGTTCTTC.

The chain employs TRBV9 and TRBJ1-3, with a tentative D call TRBD1 (6 bases). This CDR3 contains 17 residues. CDR1 is SGDLS, CDR2 YYNGEE, per germline. V lost 0 bases, J lost 0 bases, and 13 bases lay in between. The CDR3, as DNA: TGTGCCAGCAGCGTAGAACTGACCAGGGGCTCTGGAAACACCATATATTTT. Translation: CASSVELTRGSGNTIYF. Complete variable domain (other parts from reference TRBV9 and TRBJ1-3): DSGVTQTPKHLITATGQRVTLRCSPRSGDLSVYWYQQSLDQGLQFLIQYYNGEERAKGNILERFSAQQFPDLHSELNLSSLELGDSALYFCASSVELTRGSGNTIYFGEGSWLTVV.

This chain uses TRBV15 with TRBJ2-7, with 7 bases that match TRBD2. V lost 4 bases and J lost 2; bases outside the gene matches: 5. CDR1 is LNHNV, CDR2 YYDKDF, per germline (reference sequence). There are 14 residues in the CDR3. CDR3 residues: CATSTVLAPYEQYF. The CDR3 DNA reads TGTGCCACCAGCACGGTACTAGCGCCCTACGAGCAGTACTTC.

The rearrangement links TRBV4-2 to TRBJ2-7, with 7 bases aligning to TRBD1. From germline, CDR1 is LGHNA and CDR2 YNFKEQ. V lost 1 base to trimming and J lost 6 bases; unmatched junction nucleotides: 6. The CDR3 is 14 residues long. CDR3 protein: CASSQAYRGSEQYF. CDR3 coding DNA: TGTGCCAGCAGCCAAGCGTACAGGGGAAGCGAGCAGTACTTC.

This chain links TRBV29-1 with TRBJ1-2; 8 nucleotides match TRBD1. Trimming at V came to 4 bases and at J to 3 bases, leaving 10 bases not matched to a gene. This CDR3 region has 15 residues. Looked up from germline, CDR1 is SQVTM and CDR2 is ANQGSEA. CDR3 in DNA: TGCAGCGTTGGGGGCGGACAGGGAACTTACTATGGCTACACCTTC. Its translation is CSVGGGQGTYYGYTF.

On this clone itself: One end of the junction varies from germline; a read error may be responsible. This sequence joins TRBV2 and TRBJ1-2; D gene ambiguous. CDR1 is SNHLY and CDR2 is FYNNEI in the germline V gene. CDR3 length: 17 residues. The CDR3 region has the DNA TGTGCCAGCAGTGATCTACGACGGATTACCCCTAACTATGGCTACACATTC. Amino acids: CASSDLRRITPNYGYTF.